This TCR beta chain was sequenced for a study of CD8 T cells in Susac syndrome. Findings of the study overall: The study conceded that its TCR sequencing and HLA analysis involved relatively few individuals.

The T cells that were sequenced for TCR beta were CD8+ and CD4+ cells from blood. TEMRA cells were FACS-enriched, unlike CD8+ and CD4+ T cells, which were negatively isolated. Notes on this clonotype: Antigen: not known.

Reverse transcription of roughly 0.45 to 1 ug RNA used random hexamers. A multiplex approach, immunoSEQ multiplex PCR, amplified TCR beta CDR3 across 54 Vbeta and 13 Jbeta. TCRdb used MiXCR to reprocess the immunoSEQ multiplex PCR reads, holding one entry per CDR3 protein. The profile shows 160,000 or so distinct CDR3 sequences, 85% to 95% of them singletons. V was cut by 0 bases and J by 2 bases, with 12 bases left in between. This CDR3 has 15 residues. The germline CDR1 and CDR2 sequences are SGHRS and YFSETQ. The V gene is TRBV5-1, the J gene TRBJ2-7; possible D gene TRBD1, 6 bases. Sequencing was carried out using CD8+ T cells from PBMCs. The receptor was derived from a human donor with multiple sclerosis. CDR3 DNA sequence: TGCGCCAGCAGCTTGGGTACAGGGAAACCCTACGAGCAGTACTTC. The encoded protein is CASSLGTGKPYEQYF.